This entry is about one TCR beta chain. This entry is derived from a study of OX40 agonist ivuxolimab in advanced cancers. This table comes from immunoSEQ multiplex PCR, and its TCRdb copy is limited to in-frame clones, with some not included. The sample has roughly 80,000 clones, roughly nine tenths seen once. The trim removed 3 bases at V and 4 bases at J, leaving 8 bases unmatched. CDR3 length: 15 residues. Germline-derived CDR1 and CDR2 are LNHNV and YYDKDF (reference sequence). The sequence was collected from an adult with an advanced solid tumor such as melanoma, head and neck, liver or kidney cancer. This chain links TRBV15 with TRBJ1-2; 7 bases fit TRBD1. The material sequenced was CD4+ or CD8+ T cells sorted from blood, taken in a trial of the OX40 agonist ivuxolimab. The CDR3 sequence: CATSRPGGLGYGYTF. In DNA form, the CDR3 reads TGTGCCACCAGCAGGCCAGGGGGGCTCGGCTATGGCTACACCTTC.